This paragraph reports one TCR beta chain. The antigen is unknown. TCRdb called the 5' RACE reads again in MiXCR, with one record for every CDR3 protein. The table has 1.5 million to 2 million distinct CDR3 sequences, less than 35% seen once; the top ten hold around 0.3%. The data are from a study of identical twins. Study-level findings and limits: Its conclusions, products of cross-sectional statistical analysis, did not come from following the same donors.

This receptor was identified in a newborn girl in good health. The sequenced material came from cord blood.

CDR3 residues: CASSPDGGHTF. The CDR3 region has the DNA TGTGCCAGCAGTCCCGATGGGGGCCACACCTTC. The V and J genes are TRBV2 and TRBJ1-2; tentatively, D is TRBD1 (6 bases). The V end was cut by 5 bases, the J end by 12 bases, with 13 bases between. The germline gives CDR1 SNHLY, CDR2 FYNNEI. The CDR3 spans 11 residues.